The 23 T cell receptor beta chains below come from one sample, sequenced in a study of early T cells in non-severe SARS-CoV-2 infection. TCRdb used MiXCR to reprocess the 5' RACE reads, holding one entry per CDR3 protein. The repertoire includes under 80,000 distinct CDR3 sequences, under 14% of them detected once, and less than 5% sits in the top ten. The sequencing sample was made of whole blood. Receptors were obtained from an adult who was a healthcare worker with PCR-confirmed SARS-CoV-2 infection or an uninfected control (not recorded which).

The chain joins TRBV7-9 to TRBJ1-6; TRBD1 might be the D (6 bases). Germline V lookup: CDR1 SEHNR, CDR2 FQNEAQ (reference sequence). The V and J ends lost 3 bases and 1 base respectively, with 7 bases between them. The CDR3 extends over 15 amino acids. The CDR3, as DNA: TGTGCCAGCAGCTTGGACAGTTCCTATAATTCACCCCTCCACTTT. This encodes CASSLDSSYNSPLHF.

This clonotype was counted at least ten times. J is TRBJ2-5 and V is TRBV11-2; D unresolved. Germline loops: CDR1 SGHAT, CDR2 FQNNGV. Trimming pared 1 base from V and 5 bases from J, leaving 14 bases between. This CDR3 has 15 amino acids. The CDR3 coding sequence is TGTGCCAGCAGCTTAGGACCAACACGCATGGAGACCCAGTACTTC. Translating gives CASSLGPTRMETQYF.

V and J are TRBV12-3 or TRBV12-4 and TRBJ2-1, with D possibly matching TRBD2 (6 bases). V lost 3 bases, J lost 6 bases, and 12 bases lay in between. The CDR3 runs 14 residues. The CDR3 nucleotides are TGTGCCAGCAGTTTGTTGGCGGGATCCAATGAGCAGTTCTTC. Translated, it gives CASSLLAGSNEQFF.

This clonotype appeared many times. The genes are TRBV27 and TRBJ1-3, with a tentative D call TRBD1 (5 bases). Germline CDR1 MNHEY, CDR2 SMNVEV (reference sequence). The CDR3 sequence is 15 residues long. V lost 3 bases and J 0 bases, leaving 9 bases between the germline ends. The CDR3 nucleotides read TGTGCCAGCAGTTTTCGCGGGGGCTCTGGAAACACCATATATTTT. Encoded protein: CASSFRGGSGNTIYF.

Many counts were recorded for this clonotype. At one end, the junction sequence differs from germline, possibly due to a read error. The chain recombines TRBV9 with TRBJ2-1, with D possibly being TRBD2 (5 bases). CDR1 is SGDLS, CDR2 YYNGEE, per germline. The length of the CDR3 is 9 residues. The CDR3 protein is CASSPRRDF. CDR3 DNA sequence: TGTGCCAGCAGCCCCCGTCGGGACTTC.

This clonotype was picked up a small number of times. The chain joins TRBV9 to TRBJ2-7; perhaps D is TRBD1 or TRBD2 (5 bases each). The germline V gene encodes CDR1 SGDLS and CDR2 YYNGEE. The CDR3 covers 15 residues. The V and J ends lost 2 bases and 1 base respectively, with 13 bases between them. As DNA, the CDR3 is TGTGCCAGCAGCGTCGAGAGGGGCCCTTCCTACGAGCAGTACTTC. Its protein product is CASSVERGPSYEQYF.

This clonotype was counted many times. The chain has TRBV19 and TRBJ2-5; 16 positions agree with TRBD2. CDR1 and CDR2 (germline): LNHDA, SQIVND (reference sequence). The junction had 9 bases not matched to a gene; V was cut back by 3 bases and J by 2 bases. The CDR3 sequence is 19 residues long. The CDR3 region is CASSMVFGTSGGAQETQYF. The DNA for the CDR3 is TGTGCCAGTAGTATGGTGTTTGGGACTAGCGGGGGGGCACAAGAGACCCAGTACTTC.

This chain connects TRBV20-1 to TRBJ1-6; D is perhaps TRBD1 (5 bases). Per germline, CDR1 DFQATT and CDR2 SNEGSKA (reference sequence). This CDR3 is 17 amino acids long. The germline V and J ends were trimmed by 0 bases and 3 bases, with 15 bases remaining between them. Here the CDR3 DNA reads TGCAGTGCTAGAGATCTGCGGACAACGAACTATAATTCACCCCTCCACTTT. Translated: CSARDLRTTNYNSPLHF.

The J gene is TRBJ2-1, the V gene TRBV6-4, with 11 bases aligning to TRBD2. The V gene end was trimmed by 2 bases and the J gene end by 6 bases; junction bases not matched to a gene: 3. Germline V gene lookup returns CDR1 MRHNA and CDR2 SNTAGT. The CDR3 has 15 residues. The DNA of the CDR3 is TGTGCCAGCAGTGACGCTACTAGCGGGAGCAATGAGCAGTTCTTC. This encodes CASSDATSGSNEQFF.

This clonotype was seen at least ten times. The chain has TRBV6-5 and TRBJ1-5, with D possibly being TRBD1 (5 bases). The CDR3 loop spans 16 amino acids. In germline, CDR1 is MNHEY, CDR2 SVGAGI. V was shortened by 5 bases and J by 1 base, with 15 bases between the two germline ends. The CDR3 region is CASSPRRGTSNQPQHF. CDR3 sequence (DNA): TGTGCCAGCAGTCCTCGTCGAGGGACCAGCAATCAGCCCCAGCATTTT.

Ten or more counts support this clonotype. The V and J genes are TRBV20-1 and TRBJ2-7; the D is unclear. CDR3 size: 13 residues. V lost 0 bases and J 1 base, leaving 7 bases between the germline ends. Germline CDR1 is DFQATT and CDR2 is SNEGSKA (reference sequence). The CDR3 here is CSARDTRSYEQYF. Here the CDR3 DNA reads TGCAGTGCTAGAGATACGAGATCCTACGAGCAGTACTTC.

The gene calls are TRBV5-6 and TRBJ2-7, with D tentatively TRBD2 (5 bases). CDR3 length: 14 residues. The germline CDR1 and CDR2 sequences are SGHDT and YYEEEE. Trimming removed 0 bases at V and 7 bases at J, with 14 bases between. The CDR3 sequence: CASSLVPGSGEQYF. CDR3 DNA sequence: TGTGCCAGCAGCTTGGTCCCGGGGTCCGGGGAGCAGTACTTC.

Many counts were recorded for this clonotype. This chain uses TRBV29-1 with TRBJ2-7; D is ambiguous. Per germline, CDR1 SQVTM and CDR2 ANQGSEA. Between the trimmed V and J ends, which lost 7 bases and 6 bases, there was a span of 19 bases. The length of the CDR3 is 13 residues. This chain's CDR3 is CSAGPTRLGEQYF. CDR3 coding DNA: TGCAGCGCCGGACCGACAAGGCTCGGCGAGCAGTACTTC.

This clonotype was counted a few times. The genes are TRBV7-2 and TRBJ2-2; no firm D call. The CDR3 runs to 16 residues. The germline V and J ends were trimmed by 3 bases and 1 base, with 12 bases remaining between them. Germline CDR1 and CDR2: SGHTA and FQGNSA. Here the CDR3 reads CASSLGLVQNTGELFF. As DNA, the CDR3 is TGTGCCAGCAGCTTGGGTCTAGTACAGAACACCGGGGAGCTGTTTTTT.

There are many counts of this clonotype. CDR3 loop: CASSSYDLEGESSYEQYF. The CDR3 DNA reads TGTGCCAGCAGCTCCTATGATTTGGAGGGCGAGAGCTCCTACGAGCAGTACTTC. This chain joins TRBV5-5 and TRBJ2-7, with D perhaps matching TRBD2 (6 bases). CDR3 length: 18 residues. V dropped 3 bases and J dropped 0 bases, with 22 bases sitting between them. The germline gives CDR1 SGHKS, CDR2 YYEKEE (reference sequence).

In its sample, this clonotype was seen a few times. The chain combines TRBV6-1 with TRBJ2-5; D possibly corresponds to TRBD1 (6 bases). The CDR3 spans 13 residues. V gave up 6 bases and J gave up 5 bases, with 13 bases separating them. Germline CDR1 and CDR2: MNHNS and SASEGT. CDR3 loop: CASSLTGSETQYF. The CDR3 DNA reads TGTGCCAGCAGCCTCACAGGGTCGGAGACCCAGTACTTC.

This clonotype showed up just a few times. The chain carries TRBV2 and TRBJ2-2; weak D call: TRBD2 (5 bases). The V end was cut by 7 bases, the J end by 4 bases, with 13 bases between. Germline V CDR1 and CDR2: SNHLY, FYNNEI. The CDR3 covers 14 residues. The DNA for the CDR3 is TGTGCCAGCACCTCGGAGCGGTTCACCGGGGAGCTGTTTTTT. It specifies CASTSERFTGELFF.

This clonotype came up many times. This chain links TRBV11-2 with TRBJ1-4, with D maybe TRBD1 (5 bases). Germline loops: CDR1 SGHAT, CDR2 FQNNGV. CDR3 length: 13 residues. The germline V and J ends were trimmed by 4 bases and 12 bases, with 15 bases remaining between them. The CDR3 sequence: CASSSPGAVQLFF. The CDR3 coding sequence is TGTGCCAGCAGCTCCCCCGGGGCGGTTCAACTGTTTTTT.

This clonotype showed up many times. This chain connects TRBV7-9 to TRBJ1-1, with D hard to call. The CDR3 loop spans 16 amino acids. Germline CDR1 and CDR2: SEHNR and FQNEAQ (reference sequence). The germline V and J ends were trimmed by 2 bases and 2 bases, with 15 bases remaining between them. The DNA of the CDR3 is TGTGCCAGCAGCTTAACTCTTACACTCGCTAACACTGAAGCTTTCTTT. This encodes CASSLTLTLANTEAFF.

This clonotype was recorded at least ten times. The DNA for the CDR3 is TGTGCCTGGAGTGTTTCTCTTTTTGGACGGGGGGCCGGCAATCAGCCCCAGCATTTT. Its translation: CAWSVSLFGRGAGNQPQHF. The chain links TRBV30 to TRBJ1-5; D is possibly TRBD1 (6 bases). This CDR3 has 19 amino acids. Trimming took off 0 bases at V and 2 bases at J, with 23 bases between the two ends. Per the germline V gene, CDR1 is GTSNPN and CDR2 is SVGIG (reference sequence).

This clonotype was counted ten times or more. The gene calls are TRBV6-1 and TRBJ2-1; D gene unclear. Per the germline V gene, CDR1 is MNHNS and CDR2 is SASEGT. The V and J ends lost 8 bases and 7 bases respectively, with 9 bases between them. There are 11 residues in the CDR3. This CDR3 reads CASWAVNEQFF. The CDR3 DNA reads as TGTGCCAGCTGGGCAGTAAATGAGCAGTTCTTC.

The sample holds many counts of this clonotype. The rearrangement uses TRBV12-5 and TRBJ1-5; D is unresolved. The CDR3 length is 14 residues. V lost 5 bases and J lost 3, with 11 bases in between. The germline V gene has CDR1 LGHNT and CDR2 FRNRAP. The CDR3, as DNA: TGTGCTAGTGGTCCGGCCATCGTCAATCAGCCCCAGCATTTT. It translates to CASGPAIVNQPQHF. Drawing the rest from reference TRBV12-5 and TRBJ1-5, the complete variable domain is DARVTQTPRHKVTEMGQEVTMRCQPILGHNTVFWYRQTMMQGLELLAYFRNRAPLDDSGMPKDRFSAEMPDATLATLKIQPSEPRDSAVYFCASGPAIVNQPQHFGDGTRLSIL.

This clonotype has a count of ten or more. The gene calls are TRBV19 and TRBJ2-2; D uncertain. In germline, CDR1 is LNHDA, CDR2 SQIVND (reference sequence). Trimming shortened V by 2 bases and J by 3 bases, and 13 bases separated the two germline ends. The CDR3 is made up of 16 amino acids. In nucleotides, the CDR3 is TGTGCCAGTAGTATATCCTGGACCTCCCACACCGGGGAGCTGTTTTTT. Translated: CASSISWTSHTGELFF.